The rows below give T cell receptor beta chains drawn from one sample of a study of T cells after yellow fever vaccination. Via MiXCR, TCRdb re-called the 5' RACE reads, giving one row per CDR3 protein. The sample yields about 120,000 distinct CDR3 sequences, over 12% seen once. Here the sequenced sample was CD8+ T cells sorted from PBMCs, taken 5 days after the yellow fever booster vaccination. These receptors were collected from a man aged 18 to 29 who received the YFV17D yellow fever vaccine. Both conserved end residues are part of each CDR3. The D gene is left open where the match is weak. Clone size is given for some rows only: seen once, a few or many times, or a class if the clone is expanded.

CASRRPGQNGYTF,TGCGCCAGCAGGCGACCGGGACAGAATGGCTACACCTTC,TRBJ1-2,TRBV4-1,NA,TRBD1
CASSLVGGANTGELFF,TGCGCCAGCAGCTTGGTTGGCGGGGCGAACACCGGGGAGCTGTTTTTT,TRBJ2-2,TRBV5-1,NA,NA
CSARATRGAREQFF,TGCAGTGCTAGGGCCACCCGAGGGGCGCGGGAGCAGTTCTTC,TRBJ2-1,TRBV20-1,NA,NA
CASSQLTGVTNEKLFF,TGCGCCAGCAGCCAACTTACAGGGGTAACTAATGAAAAACTGTTTTTT,TRBJ1-4,TRBV4-1,few,TRBD1
CASSLDLPSGGAADTQYF,TGTGCCAGCAGCTTAGACCTCCCTAGCGGGGGGGCCGCAGATACGCAGTATTTT,TRBJ2-3,TRBV11-2,NA,TRBD2
CASSLGMGLEEKRELFF,TGTGCCAGCAGTTTGGGCATGGGGCTGGAAGAGAAGCGGGAGCTGTTTTTT,TRBJ2-2,TRBV27,NA,NA
CSALDRLYEQYF,TGCAGCGCTTTAGACAGGCTTTACGAGCAGTACTTC,TRBJ2-7,TRBV29-1,few,NA
CASGFRNSNQPQHF,TGTGCTAGTGGTTTCAGAAATAGCAATCAGCCCCAGCATTTT,TRBJ1-5,TRBV12-5,few,NA
CAISDEGGDFTDTQYF,TGTGCCATCAGTGATGAGGGGGGTGACTTTACAGATACGCAGTATTTT,TRBJ2-3,TRBV10-3,NA,NA
CSAPGHYSYNEQFF,TGCAGTGCTCCGGGACATTACTCCTACAATGAGCAGTTCTTC,TRBJ2-1,TRBV20-1,NA,NA
CASGVGAPAYNEQFF,TGTGCCAGCGGAGTGGGGGCCCCCGCCTACAATGAGCAGTTCTTC,TRBJ2-1,TRBV25-1,NA,NA
CASSLGRVSSYEQYF,TGTGCCAGCAGTTTAGGCAGGGTAAGCTCCTACGAGCAGTACTTC,TRBJ2-7,TRBV12-3/TRBV12-4,few,NA
CASSSLPGQGTETQYF,TGTGCCAGCAGTTCTCTCCCGGGACAGGGTACGGAGACCCAGTACTTC,TRBJ2-5,TRBV27,few,TRBD1
CASSWGAESEQYF,TGTGCCAGCAGTTGGGGCGCTGAGTCTGAGCAGTACTTC,TRBJ2-7,TRBV27,NA,NA
CASSYGQGALNEQFF,TGTGCCAGCAGTTACGGGCAGGGGGCGCTTAATGAGCAGTTCTTC,TRBJ2-1,TRBV6-5,few,TRBD1
CASSPGGLSYNTLYGYTF,TGTGCCAGCAGTCCTGGGGGACTATCTTACAACACCCTCTATGGCTACACCTTC,TRBJ1-2,TRBV12-3/TRBV12-4,few,NA
CASSLVWEFSTDTQYF,TGTGCCAGCAGCTTGGTTTGGGAGTTTAGCACAGATACGCAGTATTTT,TRBJ2-3,TRBV5-6,NA,NA
CSVTGGNYGYTF,TGCAGCGTGACAGGGGGCAACTATGGCTACACCTTC,TRBJ1-2,TRBV29-1,NA,TRBD1
CASSQNRGRTAGANVLTF,TGCGCCAGCAGCCAGAACAGGGGGCGGACTGCGGGGGCCAACGTCCTGACTTTC,TRBJ2-6,TRBV4-1,many,TRBD1
CSAISSGLAGGLSYNEQFF,TGCAGTGCTATCAGTTCGGGACTAGCGGGGGGCCTCTCCTACAATGAGCAGTTCTTC,TRBJ2-1,TRBV20-1,NA,TRBD2
CASTLGAYDSPLHF,TGTGCCAGCACCCTCGGGGCTTACGATTCACCCCTCCACTTT,TRBJ1-6,TRBV7-9,NA,NA
CASSSGPSTSPYF,TGTGCCAGCAGTTCCGGCCCCTCTACGTCGCCGTACTTC,TRBJ2-5,TRBV7-9,NA,NA
CSVEGSAEQYF,TGCAGCGTTGAGGGCTCGGCCGAGCAGTACTTC,TRBJ2-7,TRBV29-1,few,NA
CASSHPDGQETQYF,TGCGCCAGCAGCCATCCGGACGGGCAAGAGACCCAGTACTTC,TRBJ2-5,TRBV4-3,few,NA
CASSLGRPGAGPAGVQYF,TGTGCCAGCAGCTTAGGCAGACCCGGAGCGGGACCGGCCGGGGTGCAGTACTTC,TRBJ2-7,TRBV7-2,NA,TRBD2
CAISEGENQPQHF,TGTGCCATCAGCGAAGGGGAGAATCAGCCCCAGCATTTT,TRBJ1-5,TRBV10-3,NA,NA
CASSYPGQPETQYF,TGTGCCAGCAGCTACCCGGGACAGCCGGAGACCCAGTACTTC,TRBJ2-5,TRBV7-3,NA,TRBD1
CASSPQGGNQPQHF,TGTGCCAGCAGTCCACAGGGTGGCAATCAGCCCCAGCATTTT,TRBJ1-5,TRBV7-2,few,NA
CASSYSGSRYEQYF,TGTGCCAGCAGCTACTCCGGGTCCCGATACGAGCAGTACTTC,TRBJ2-7,TRBV7-8,NA,NA
CASSLFRDGDLNLNNEQFF,TGTGCCAGCAGCTTATTCCGGGACGGAGACCTAAACCTCAACAATGAGCAGTTCTTC,TRBJ2-1,TRBV9,NA,NA
CASSQLAGGPYEQYF,TGTGCCAGCAGCCAACTAGCGGGGGGGCCCTACGAGCAGTACTTC,TRBJ2-7,TRBV7-9,few,TRBD2
CASSQEVPTYEQYF,TGTGCCAGCAGCCAAGAGGTCCCAACCTACGAGCAGTACTTC,TRBJ2-7,TRBV4-2,many,NA
CASSAQGSPAGGLNEQFF,TGTGCCAGCAGCGCACAGGGGAGCCCAGCGGGGGGCCTAAATGAGCAGTTCTTC,TRBJ2-1,TRBV9,few,TRBD2
CASRDSSGANVLTF,TGTGCCAGCAGAGACAGCTCTGGGGCCAACGTCCTGACTTTC,TRBJ2-6,TRBV2,few,NA
CASSHGQGTEYF,TGTGCCAGCAGTCACGGACAGGGTACCGAGTACTTC,TRBJ2-7,TRBV27,NA,TRBD1
CASSGRNTGELFF,TGTGCCAGCAGCGGGCGGAACACCGGGGAGCTGTTTTTT,TRBJ2-2,TRBV7-9,few,NA
CASSSSWDEQFF,TGTGCCAGCAGCTCGTCGTGGGATGAGCAGTTCTTC,TRBJ2-1,TRBV7-6,few,NA
CASSQEEKENYGYTF,TGCGCCAGCAGCCAAGAAGAGAAGGAAAACTATGGCTACACCTTC,TRBJ1-2,TRBV4-1,NA,NA
CASSAHRSLVGSGANVLTF,TGTGCCAGCAGCGCTCACCGATCCCTGGTCGGATCTGGGGCCAACGTCCTGACTTTC,TRBJ2-6,TRBV9,NA,NA
CSVRSRSFSGELFF,TGCAGCGTTCGGAGCAGGTCTTTTTCCGGGGAGCTGTTTTTT,TRBJ2-2,TRBV29-1,few,NA
CASSQGERGLPYEQYF,TGTGCCAGCAGCCAAGGAGAAAGGGGACTTCCCTACGAGCAGTACTTC,TRBJ2-7,TRBV4-2,NA,NA
CASSLSPTEAFF,TGTGCCAGCAGCTTAAGCCCAACTGAAGCTTTCTTT,TRBJ1-1,TRBV7-9,few,NA
CASGLPHTGGSDTQYF,TGTGCTAGTGGTTTGCCCCACACAGGGGGCTCAGATACGCAGTATTTT,TRBJ2-3,TRBV12-5,NA,TRBD1
CASSYSRGRRGSPLHF,TGTGCCAGCAGTTACTCGAGGGGAAGGCGAGGTTCACCCCTCCACTTT,TRBJ1-6,TRBV6-2/TRBV6-3,few,NA
CASSFGTGTNYGYTF,TGTGCCAGCAGCTTTGGGACAGGAACTAACTATGGCTACACCTTC,TRBJ1-2,TRBV7-9,NA,TRBD1
CASSQGLATSTDTQYF,TGCGCCAGCAGCCAAGGCCTAGCCACTAGCACAGATACGCAGTATTTT,TRBJ2-3,TRBV4-3,few,NA
CASSYSRTGDNSPLHF,TGTGCCAGCAGTTACTCCCGGACAGGGGACAATTCACCCCTCCACTTT,TRBJ1-6,TRBV6-5,few,TRBD1
CASSLGGFGFNEQFF,TGTGCCAGCAGCCTCGGGGGATTCGGCTTCAATGAGCAGTTCTTC,TRBJ2-1,TRBV12-3/TRBV12-4,NA,NA
CASSPRTGETQYF,TGTGCCAGCAGCCCCCGGACAGGGGAGACCCAGTACTTC,TRBJ2-5,TRBV9,NA,TRBD1
CASSPRQGGYEQYF,TGTGCCAGCTCACCAAGACAGGGGGGCTACGAGCAGTACTTC,TRBJ2-7,TRBV18,NA,TRBD1
CASSYSTGASGVYNEQFF,TGTGCCAGCAGTTACTCGACAGGGGCTAGCGGGGTCTACAATGAGCAGTTCTTC,TRBJ2-1,TRBV6-5,many,NA
CASSPWDYRSTDTQYF,TGTGCCAGCAGCCCCTGGGACTACCGGAGCACAGATACGCAGTATTTT,TRBJ2-3,TRBV6-5,few,TRBD2
CSASLRDLDLYEQYF,TGCAGTGCTAGTCTCCGGGACCTGGACCTTTACGAGCAGTACTTC,TRBJ2-7,TRBV20-1,many,NA
CASRDEQGMGGYTF,TGTGCCAGCAGAGATGAACAGGGGATGGGTGGCTACACCTTC,TRBJ1-2,TRBV6-5,many,TRBD1
CATSRAQDDYEQYF,TGTGCCACCAGCAGAGCTCAGGATGATTACGAGCAGTACTTC,TRBJ2-7,TRBV15,few,NA
CASSRGLADTGELFF,TGTGCCAGCAGCCGAGGACTAGCGGACACCGGGGAGCTGTTTTTT,TRBJ2-2,TRBV3-1,NA,TRBD2
CASSPGTGANTEAFF,TGTGCCAGCAGTCCCGGGACAGGGGCGAACACTGAAGCTTTCTTT,TRBJ1-1,TRBV27,NA,TRBD1
CASSLAIGSGYTF,TGCGCCAGCAGCTTGGCTATTGGGAGTGGCTACACCTTC,TRBJ1-2,TRBV5-1,many,NA
CASSQLAGGLSGELFF,TGCGCCAGCAGCCAACTTGCGGGGGGGCTAAGCGGGGAGCTGTTTTTT,TRBJ2-2,TRBV4-1,NA,TRBD2
CASSLKTSGGQSSYNEQFF,TGTGCCAGCAGCTTAAAGACTAGCGGGGGTCAGAGCTCCTACAATGAGCAGTTCTTC,TRBJ2-1,TRBV7-3,NA,TRBD2